The next 17 T cell receptor beta chains were all read from a single sample in a study of T cell clones after liver transplantation. Measured with immunoSEQ multiplex PCR; TCRdb has only the in-frame clones, and not every one. Of about 21,000 clones listed, roughly 92% are singletons. The sequences come from CD8+ T cells from blood, collected approximately 25 months after liver transplant. These receptors were taken from a human patient who received a liver transplant. Part of the T cell pool may stem from the graft donor.

Details on this clone: The junction shows a germline mismatch at one end, possibly a read error. This chain uses TRBV7-9 with TRBJ2-5; perhaps TRBD1 as D (6 bases). Germline-derived CDR1 and CDR2 are SEHNR and FQNEAQ (reference sequence). This CDR3 region has 19 residues. DNA for the CDR3: TGTGCCAGCAGCCTCCAGGGGTTCGAGGTGGTCCTGACAAGAGAGGCCCAGTACTTC. Amino acids: CASSLQGFEVVLTREAQYF.

This clone has a single count. J is TRBJ2-7 and V is TRBV4-2; possible D gene TRBD2, 6 bases. The CDR3 spans 14 residues. Germline V gene lookup returns CDR1 LGHNA and CDR2 YNFKEQ. V lost 4 bases to trimming and J lost 0 bases, with 10 bases between them. The CDR3 sequence: CASSRDSSSYEQYF. CDR3 coding DNA: TGTGCCAGCAGCCGGGACTCAAGCTCCTACGAGCAGTACTTC.

J is TRBJ1-2 and V is TRBV5-6; TRBD1 matches 9 bases. V dropped 2 bases and J dropped 2; count of bases not matched to a gene: 7. Looked up from germline, CDR1 is SGHDT and CDR2 is YYEEEE. This CDR3 contains 16 residues. CDR3 protein: CASSFITGTGNYGYTF. The CDR3, as DNA: TGTGCCAGCAGCTTCATAACCGGGACAGGGAACTATGGCTACACCTTC.

The chain uses TRBV19 and TRBJ1-1, with D perhaps TRBD1 (5 bases). The CDR3 is 18 residues long. V was cut by 2 bases and J by 1 base, with 20 bases left in between. Germline V gene data show CDR1 as LNHDA and CDR2 as SQIVND (reference sequence). The CDR3 is CASSIHPRQSHTNTEAFF. CDR3 bases: TGTGCCAGTAGTATACACCCCCGACAGAGTCATACGAACACTGAAGCTTTCTTT. The full variable domain, with the rest looked up from reference TRBV19 and TRBJ1-1, is DGGITQSPKYLFRKEGQNVTLSCEQNLNHDAMYWYRQDPGQGLRLIYYSQIVNDFQKGDIAEGYSVSREKKESFPLTVTSAQKNPTAFYLCASSIHPRQSHTNTEAFFGQGTRLTVV.

The chain uses TRBV6-5 and TRBJ2-3; TRBD2 agrees at 14 bases. Trimming at V came to 5 bases and at J to 7 bases, leaving 5 bases not matched to a gene. This CDR3 is 15 amino acids long. Germline V gene lookup returns CDR1 MNHEY and CDR2 SVGAGI. The CDR3 spells CASSLGTSGRNTQYF. In DNA, the CDR3 is TGTGCCAGCAGTCTCGGGACTAGCGGGAGAAATACGCAGTATTTT.

The chain joins TRBV6-1 to TRBJ2-3; D is ambiguous. Per the germline V gene, CDR1 is MNHNS and CDR2 is SASEGT. The ends were cut back, 5 bases at V and 8 bases at J, with 5 bases in the middle. This CDR3 is 10 amino acids long. CDR3 in amino acids: CASSTATQYF. The CDR3 nucleotides are TGTGCCAGCAGTACCGCTACGCAGTATTTT.

V is TRBV2 and J is TRBJ2-1; D unresolved. V dropped 7 bases and J dropped 10 bases, with 14 bases sitting between them. CDR3 length equals 12 residues. Looked up from germline, CDR1 is SNHLY and CDR2 is FYNNEI. CDR3 sequence: CASIEASREQFF. The CDR3 DNA sequence: TGTGCCAGCATTGAGGCCTCAAGAGAGCAGTTCTTC. Based on the CDR3 plus reference TRBV2 and TRBJ2-1, the full variable domain is EPEVTQTPSHQVTQMGQEVILRCVPISNHLYFYWYRQILGQKVEFLVSFYNNEISEKSEIFDDQFSVERPDGSNFTLKIRSTKLEDSAMYFCASIEASREQFFGPGTRLTVL.

CDR3 nucleotide sequence: TGTGCCAGCAGCCAAGAGGGTCGCTCCTACGAGCAGTACTTC. This encodes CASSQEGRSYEQYF. The genes are TRBV4-2 and TRBJ2-7, with D hard to call. CDR3 length: 14 amino acids. From germline, CDR1 is LGHNA and CDR2 YNFKEQ. The ends were cut back, 0 bases at V and 0 bases at J, with 6 bases in the middle.

The J gene is TRBJ2-1, the V gene TRBV5-6; TRBD1 matches at 8 bases. This CDR3 comprises 16 residues. The germline V gene has CDR1 SGHDT and CDR2 YYEEEE. With V trimmed by 2 bases and J by 5 bases, 9 bases remained unmatched. CDR3 nucleotides: TGTGCCAGCAGCTTAATGGGTCAGGGGGCCAACAATGAGCAGTTCTTC. Amino acid sequence: CASSLMGQGANNEQFF.

The gene calls are TRBV7-9 and TRBJ1-1; D unclear. Between the trimmed V and J ends, which lost 5 bases and 4 bases, there was a span of 11 bases. The CDR3 loop spans 13 amino acids. Germline-derived CDR1 and CDR2 are SEHNR and FQNEAQ (reference sequence). This CDR3 is CASSPLRGTEAFF. Written as DNA, the CDR3 is TGTGCCAGCAGCCCCCTGCGAGGCACTGAAGCTTTCTTT. The variable domain in full, with the rest retrieved from reference TRBV7-9 and TRBJ1-1, is DTGVSQNPRHKITKRGQNVTFRCDPISEHNRLYWYRQTLGQGPEFLTYFQNEAQLEKSRLLSDRFSAERPKGSFSTLEIQRTEQGDSAMYLCASSPLRGTEAFFGQGTRLTVV.

The chain uses TRBV29-1 and TRBJ2-4; D possibly corresponds to TRBD1 (7 bases). The CDR3 is made up of 15 amino acids. CDR1 is SQVTM, CDR2 ANQGSEA, per germline. V lost 2 bases and J 7 bases, leaving 18 bases between the germline ends. The chain's CDR3 is CSVELEGARGNIQYF. For the CDR3, the DNA is TGCAGCGTTGAACTGGAGGGGGCACGGGGTAACATTCAGTACTTC.

This rearrangement joins TRBV5-1 to TRBJ2-7; tentative D call: TRBD2 (6 bases). The CDR3 spans 14 residues. CDR1 SGHRS and CDR2 YFSETQ come from the germline V gene. V was cut by 4 bases and J by 3 bases, with 14 bases left in between. CDR3 DNA sequence: TGCGCCAGCAGCACCCGTTTCGGGAGCTACGAGCAGTACTTC. This encodes CASSTRFGSYEQYF.

The chain employs TRBV7-9 and TRBJ2-3; possible D gene TRBD2, 5 bases. In germline, CDR1 is SEHNR, CDR2 FQNEAQ (reference sequence). V was cut by 5 bases and J by 8 bases, with 29 bases left in between. This CDR3 is 18 amino acids long. CDR3 nucleotides: TGTGCCAGCAGCCCCCCGTCCTCAACAATTTCTTCGGGGAGTACGCAGTATTTT. Its protein product is CASSPPSSTISSGSTQYF.

The chain uses TRBV23-1 and TRBJ2-7, with 10 bases lining up with TRBD1. TRBV23-1 is classed as an ORF, of uncertain function. The trim removed 2 bases at V and 3 bases at J, leaving 1 base unmatched. This CDR3 has 14 amino acids. The DNA for the CDR3 is TGCGCCAGCAGTCAAGGGGACAGGGGCTACGAGCAGTACTTC. This gives the protein CASSQGDRGYEQYF.

CDR3 sequence reads: CASSEEGSGNQPQHF. The CDR3 DNA follows: TGTGCCAGCAGTGAAGAGGGGAGTGGCAATCAGCCCCAGCATTTT. The chain is built from TRBV6-1 and TRBJ1-5, with a tentative D call TRBD1 (5 bases). Between the trimmed V and J ends, which lost 1 base and 2 bases, there was a span of 9 bases. CDR3 length equals 15 residues. The germline V gene has CDR1 MNHNS and CDR2 SASEGT.

This sequence joins TRBV7-9 and TRBJ2-7, with TRBD2 matching 8 bases. Germline V gene sequence: CDR1 SEHNR, CDR2 FQNEAQ (reference sequence). The CDR3 is made up of 15 amino acids. V gave up 5 bases and J gave up 0 bases; unmatched junction bases: 6. CDR3 amino acids: CASSPGGESSYEQYF. CDR3 nucleotide sequence: TGTGCCAGCAGCCCGGGGGGGGAGAGCTCCTACGAGCAGTACTTC.

The V call is TRBV2, the J call TRBJ1-5; D is undetermined. V gave up 3 bases and J gave up 0 bases, with 6 bases separating them. In germline, CDR1 is SNHLY, CDR2 FYNNEI. The CDR3 length is 14 residues. The CDR3, as DNA: TGTGCCAGCAGTGACAGTTATAGCAATCAGCCCCAGCATTTT. It yields the protein CASSDSYSNQPQHF.